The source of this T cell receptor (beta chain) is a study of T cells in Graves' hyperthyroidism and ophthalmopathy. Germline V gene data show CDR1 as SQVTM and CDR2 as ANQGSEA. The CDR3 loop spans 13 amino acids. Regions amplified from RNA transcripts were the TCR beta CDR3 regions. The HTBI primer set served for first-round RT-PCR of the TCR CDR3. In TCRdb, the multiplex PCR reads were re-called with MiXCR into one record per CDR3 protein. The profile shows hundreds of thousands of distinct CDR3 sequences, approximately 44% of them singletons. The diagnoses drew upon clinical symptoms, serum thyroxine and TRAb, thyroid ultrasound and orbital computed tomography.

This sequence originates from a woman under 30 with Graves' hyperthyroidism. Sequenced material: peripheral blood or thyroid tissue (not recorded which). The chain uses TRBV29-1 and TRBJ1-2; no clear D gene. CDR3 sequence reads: CSDARTANYGYTF. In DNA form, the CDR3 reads TGCAGTGATGCTAGGACCGCTAACTATGGCTACACCTTC.